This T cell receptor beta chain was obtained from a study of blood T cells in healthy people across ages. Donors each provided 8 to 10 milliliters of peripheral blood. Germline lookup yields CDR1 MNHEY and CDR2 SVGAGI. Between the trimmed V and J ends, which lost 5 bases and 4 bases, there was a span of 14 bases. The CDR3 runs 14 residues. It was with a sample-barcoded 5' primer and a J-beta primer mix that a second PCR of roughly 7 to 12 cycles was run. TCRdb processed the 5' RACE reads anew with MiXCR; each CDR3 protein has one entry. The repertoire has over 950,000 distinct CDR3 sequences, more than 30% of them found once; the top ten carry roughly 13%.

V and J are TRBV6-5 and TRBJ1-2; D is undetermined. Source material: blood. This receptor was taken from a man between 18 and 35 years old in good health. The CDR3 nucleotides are TGTGCCAGCAGTACCCGGGTGGGCCCCTATGGCTACACCTTC. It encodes CASSTRVGPYGYTF.